This T cell receptor beta chain is drawn from a study of cytomegalovirus exposure and HLA in healthy donors. Findings and limits, study-wide: The study recorded some 160 TCR beta chains that were cytomegalovirus-associated. Many donors shared some public TCRs, even though most TCR sequences were rare. The Asian-associated ancestry cluster reportedly had fewer N-insertions than the roughly 720-donor mean in a later analysis.

The study ran its PCR with 60 Vbeta and 13 Jbeta primers. Some clones are missing from TCRdb's copy, which holds only in-frame ones; the method was immunoSEQ multiplex PCR. The table lists 110,000 to 150,000 clones. With V trimmed by 4 bases and J by 6 bases, 5 bases remained unmatched. CDR1 is SGDLS and CDR2 is YYNGEE in the germline V gene. The CDR3 has 14 amino acids. A word on this clone: Its antigen is not identified.

What was sequenced was PBMCs. The source is a male donor in good health and CMV-seronegative. The rearrangement links TRBV9 to TRBJ1-5, with 9 positions matching TRBD1. The DNA of the CDR3 is TGTGCCAGCAGCTCTACAGGGGGCACTCAGCCCCAGCATTTT. It encodes CASSSTGGTQPQHF.